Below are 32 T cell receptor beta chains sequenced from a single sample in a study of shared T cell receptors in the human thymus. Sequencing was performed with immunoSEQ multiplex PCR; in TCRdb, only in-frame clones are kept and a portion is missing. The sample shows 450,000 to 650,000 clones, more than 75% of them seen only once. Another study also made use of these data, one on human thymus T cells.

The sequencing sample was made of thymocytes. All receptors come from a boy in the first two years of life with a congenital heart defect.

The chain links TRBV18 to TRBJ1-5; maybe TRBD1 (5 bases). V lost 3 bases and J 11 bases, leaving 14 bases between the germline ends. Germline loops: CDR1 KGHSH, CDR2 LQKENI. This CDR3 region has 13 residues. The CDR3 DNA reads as TGTGCCAGCTCACCCCCCCAGGGTTCGGCCCAGCATTTT. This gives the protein CASSPPQGSAQHF.

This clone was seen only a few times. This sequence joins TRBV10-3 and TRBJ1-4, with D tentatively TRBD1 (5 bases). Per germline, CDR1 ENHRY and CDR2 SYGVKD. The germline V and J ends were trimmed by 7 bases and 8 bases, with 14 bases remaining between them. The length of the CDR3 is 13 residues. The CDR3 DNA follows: TGTGCCATCACTCAGGGATTGGGAGAAAAACTGTTTTTT. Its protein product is CAITQGLGEKLFF.

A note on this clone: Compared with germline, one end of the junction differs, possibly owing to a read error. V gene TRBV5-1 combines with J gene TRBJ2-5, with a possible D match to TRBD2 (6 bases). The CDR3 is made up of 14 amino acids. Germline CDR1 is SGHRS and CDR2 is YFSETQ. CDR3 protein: CASANLADQEAQYF. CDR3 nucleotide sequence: TGCGCCAGCGCGAACTTAGCGGACCAAGAGGCCCAGTACTTC.

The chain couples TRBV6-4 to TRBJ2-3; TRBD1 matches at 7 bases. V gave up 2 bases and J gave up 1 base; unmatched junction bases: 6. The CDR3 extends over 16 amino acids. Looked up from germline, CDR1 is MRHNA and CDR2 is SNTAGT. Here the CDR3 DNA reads TGTGCCAGCAGTGACCGGACTCAGGGGGGCACAGATACGCAGTATTTT. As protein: CASSDRTQGGTDTQYF.

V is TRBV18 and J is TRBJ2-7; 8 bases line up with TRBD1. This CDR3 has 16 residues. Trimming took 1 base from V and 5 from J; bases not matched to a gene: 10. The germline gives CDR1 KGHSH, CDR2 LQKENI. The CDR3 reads CASSPRQGQAPHEQYF. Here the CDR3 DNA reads TGTGCCAGCTCACCACGACAGGGACAGGCACCCCACGAGCAGTACTTC. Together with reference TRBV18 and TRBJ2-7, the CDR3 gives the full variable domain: NAGVMQNPRHLVRRRGQEARLRCSPMKGHSHVYWYRQLPEEGLKFMVYLQKENIIDESGMPKERFSAEFPKEGPSILRIQQVVRGDSAAYFCASSPRQGQAPHEQYFGPGTRLTVT.

The CDR3 sequence: CASSSRTGGDGYTF. DNA of the CDR3: TGTGCCAGCAGTTCTAGGACAGGGGGCGATGGCTACACCTTC. The chain links TRBV27 to TRBJ1-2; 11 bases fit TRBD1. The CDR3 loop spans 14 amino acids. With 4 bases clipped from V and 6 bases from J, the junction kept 4 bases outside the gene matches. The V gene's germline CDR1 is MNHEY and CDR2 SMNVEV (reference sequence).

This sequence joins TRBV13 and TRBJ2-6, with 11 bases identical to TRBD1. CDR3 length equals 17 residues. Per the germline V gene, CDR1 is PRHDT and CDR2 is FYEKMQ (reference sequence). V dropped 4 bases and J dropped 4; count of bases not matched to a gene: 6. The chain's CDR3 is CASSSGQGVSGANVLTF. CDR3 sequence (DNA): TGTGCCAGCAGCTCGGGACAGGGGGTATCCGGGGCCAACGTCCTGACTTTC.

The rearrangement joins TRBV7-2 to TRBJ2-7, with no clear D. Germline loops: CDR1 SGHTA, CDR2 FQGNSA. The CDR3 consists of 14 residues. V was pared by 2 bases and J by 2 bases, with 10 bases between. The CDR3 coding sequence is TGTGCCAGCAGCTTACTACCACCCCCCTACGAGCAGTACTTC. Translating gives CASSLLPPPYEQYF.

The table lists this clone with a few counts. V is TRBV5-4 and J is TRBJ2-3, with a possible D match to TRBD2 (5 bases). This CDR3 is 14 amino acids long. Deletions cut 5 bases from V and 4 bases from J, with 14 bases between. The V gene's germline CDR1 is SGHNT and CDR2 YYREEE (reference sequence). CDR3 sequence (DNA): TGTGCCAGCAGGCGGGCGTCACGGGCAGATACGCAGTATTTT. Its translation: CASRRASRADTQYF. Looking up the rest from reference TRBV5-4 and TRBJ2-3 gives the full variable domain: ETGVTQSPTHLIKTRGQQVTLRCSSQSGHNTVSWYQQALGQGPQFIFQYYREEENGRGNFPPRFSGLQFPNYSSELNVNALELDDSALYLCASRRASRADTQYFGPGTRLTVL.

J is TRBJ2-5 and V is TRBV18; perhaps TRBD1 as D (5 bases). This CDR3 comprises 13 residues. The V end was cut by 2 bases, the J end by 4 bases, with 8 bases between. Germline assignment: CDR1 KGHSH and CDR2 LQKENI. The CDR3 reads CASSPKGLETQYF. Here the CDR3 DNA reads TGTGCCAGCTCACCAAAGGGGTTAGAGACCCAGTACTTC.

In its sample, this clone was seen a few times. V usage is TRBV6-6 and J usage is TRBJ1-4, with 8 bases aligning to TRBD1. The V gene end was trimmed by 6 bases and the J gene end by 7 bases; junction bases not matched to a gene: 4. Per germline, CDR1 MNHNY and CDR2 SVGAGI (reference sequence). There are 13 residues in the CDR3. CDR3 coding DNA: TGTGCCAGCAGAAGGACAGGGAGTGAAAAACTGTTTTTT. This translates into CASRRTGSEKLFF.

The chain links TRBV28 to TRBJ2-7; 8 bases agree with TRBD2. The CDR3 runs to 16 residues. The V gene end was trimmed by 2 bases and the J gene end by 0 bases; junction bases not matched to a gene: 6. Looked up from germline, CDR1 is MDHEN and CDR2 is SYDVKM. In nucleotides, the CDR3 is TGTGCCAGCAGTTTAGTGAGCGGGGGTGTCTCCTACGAGCAGTACTTC. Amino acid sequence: CASSLVSGGVSYEQYF. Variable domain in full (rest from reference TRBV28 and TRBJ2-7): DVKVTQSSRYLVKRTGEKVFLECVQDMDHENMFWYRQDPGLGLRLIYFSYDVKMKEKGDIPEGYSVSREKKERFSLILESASTNQTSMYLCASSLVSGGVSYEQYFGPGTRLTVT.

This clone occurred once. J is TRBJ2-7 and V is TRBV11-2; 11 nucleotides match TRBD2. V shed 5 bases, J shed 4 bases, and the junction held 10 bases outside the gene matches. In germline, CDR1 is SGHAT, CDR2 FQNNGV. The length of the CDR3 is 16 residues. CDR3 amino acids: CASSPISGRAGYEQYF. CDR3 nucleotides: TGTGCCAGCAGCCCGATTAGCGGGAGGGCCGGATACGAGCAGTACTTC.

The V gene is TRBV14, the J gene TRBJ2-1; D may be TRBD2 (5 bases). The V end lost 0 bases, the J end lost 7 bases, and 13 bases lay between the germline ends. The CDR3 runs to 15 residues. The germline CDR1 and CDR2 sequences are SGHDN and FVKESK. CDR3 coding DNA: TGTGCCAGCAGCCAAGATAGCGTAGCCGGGAATGAGCAGTTCTTC. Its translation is CASSQDSVAGNEQFF.

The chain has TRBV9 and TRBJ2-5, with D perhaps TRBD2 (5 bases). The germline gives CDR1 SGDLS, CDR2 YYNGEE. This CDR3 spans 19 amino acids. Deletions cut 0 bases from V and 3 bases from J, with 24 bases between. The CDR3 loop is CASSVGFESSAKSKETQYF. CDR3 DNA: TGTGCCAGCAGCGTAGGGTTTGAGAGTAGCGCGAAGTCGAAAGAGACCCAGTACTTC. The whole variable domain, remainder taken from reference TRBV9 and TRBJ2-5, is DSGVTQTPKHLITATGQRVTLRCSPRSGDLSVYWYQQSLDQGLQFLIQYYNGEERAKGNILERFSAQQFPDLHSELNLSSLELGDSALYFCASSVGFESSAKSKETQYFGPGTRLLVL.

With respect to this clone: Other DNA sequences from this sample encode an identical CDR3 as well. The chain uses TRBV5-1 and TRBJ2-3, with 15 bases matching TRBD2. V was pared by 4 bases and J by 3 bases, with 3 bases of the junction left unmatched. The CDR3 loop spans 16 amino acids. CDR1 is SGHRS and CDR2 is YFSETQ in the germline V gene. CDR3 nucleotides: TGCGCCAGCAGCCTCGGGACTAGCGGGAGGACAGATACGCAGTATTTT. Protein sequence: CASSLGTSGRTDTQYF.

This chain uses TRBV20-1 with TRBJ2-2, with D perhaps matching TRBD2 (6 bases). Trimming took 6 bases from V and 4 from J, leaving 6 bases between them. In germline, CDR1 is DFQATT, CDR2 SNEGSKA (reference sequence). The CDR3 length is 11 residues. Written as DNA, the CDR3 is TGCAGTGCGGGGGGCACCGGGGAGCTGTTTTTT. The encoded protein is CSAGGTGELFF.

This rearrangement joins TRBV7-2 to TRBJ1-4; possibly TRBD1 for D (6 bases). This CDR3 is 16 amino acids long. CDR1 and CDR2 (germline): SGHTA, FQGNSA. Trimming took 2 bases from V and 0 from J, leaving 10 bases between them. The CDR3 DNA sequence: TGTGCCAGCAGCTTAACGGGACACGCAACTAATGAAAAACTGTTTTTT. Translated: CASSLTGHATNEKLFF.

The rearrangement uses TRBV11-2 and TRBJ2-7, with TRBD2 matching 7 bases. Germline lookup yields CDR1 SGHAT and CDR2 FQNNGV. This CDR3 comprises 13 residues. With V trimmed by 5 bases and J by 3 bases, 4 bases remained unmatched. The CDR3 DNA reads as TGTGCCAGCAGCCCCGCGGGGGACTACGAGCAGTACTTC. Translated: CASSPAGDYEQYF.

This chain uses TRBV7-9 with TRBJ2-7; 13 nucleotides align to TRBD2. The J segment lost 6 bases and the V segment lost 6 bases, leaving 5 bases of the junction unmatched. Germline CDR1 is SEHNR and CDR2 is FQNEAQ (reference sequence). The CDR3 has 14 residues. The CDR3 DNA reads TGTGCCAGCAGGGGACTAGCGGGACGGGGCGAGCAGTACTTC. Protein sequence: CASRGLAGRGEQYF.

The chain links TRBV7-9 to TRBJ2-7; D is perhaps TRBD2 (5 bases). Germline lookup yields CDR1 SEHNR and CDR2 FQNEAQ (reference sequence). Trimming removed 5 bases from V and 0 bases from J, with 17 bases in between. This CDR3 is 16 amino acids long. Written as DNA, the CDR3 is TGTGCCAGCAGCCCTGAGACTACCTCAAGCTCCTACGAGCAGTACTTC. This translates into CASSPETTSSSYEQYF.

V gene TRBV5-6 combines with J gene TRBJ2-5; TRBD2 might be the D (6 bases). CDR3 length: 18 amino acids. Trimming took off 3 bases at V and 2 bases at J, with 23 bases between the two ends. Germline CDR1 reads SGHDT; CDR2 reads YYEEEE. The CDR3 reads CASSCCDPGSGDQETQYF. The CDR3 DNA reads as TGTGCCAGCAGCTGCTGCGACCCGGGTAGCGGAGATCAAGAGACCCAGTACTTC. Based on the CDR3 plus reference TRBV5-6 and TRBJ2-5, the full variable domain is DAGVTQSPTHLIKTRGQQVTLRCSPKSGHDTVSWYQQALGQGPQFIFQYYEEEERQRGNFPDRFSGHQFPNYSSELNVNALLLGDSALYLCASSCCDPGSGDQETQYFGPGTRLLVL.

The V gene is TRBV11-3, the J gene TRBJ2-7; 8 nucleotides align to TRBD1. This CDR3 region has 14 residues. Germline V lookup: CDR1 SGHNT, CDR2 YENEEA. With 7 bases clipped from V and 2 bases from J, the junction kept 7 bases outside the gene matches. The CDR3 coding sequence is TGTGCCAGCACCCAGACAGGGGTGACCTACGAGCAGTACTTC. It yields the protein CASTQTGVTYEQYF.

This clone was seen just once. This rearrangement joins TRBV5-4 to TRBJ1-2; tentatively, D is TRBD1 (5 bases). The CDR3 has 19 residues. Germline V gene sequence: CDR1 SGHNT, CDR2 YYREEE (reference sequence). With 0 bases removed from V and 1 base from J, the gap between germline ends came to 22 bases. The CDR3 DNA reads TGTGCCAGCAGCTTGGTTAAGCAGGTCGGCCGGGGGGATAACTATGGCTACACCTTC. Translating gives CASSLVKQVGRGDNYGYTF.

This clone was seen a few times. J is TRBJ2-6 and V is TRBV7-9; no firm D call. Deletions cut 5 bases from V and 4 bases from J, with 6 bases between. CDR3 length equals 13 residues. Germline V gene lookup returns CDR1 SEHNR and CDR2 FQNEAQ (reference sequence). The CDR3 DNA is TGTGCCAGCAGCCACCGGGGGGCCAACGTCCTGACTTTC. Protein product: CASSHRGANVLTF.

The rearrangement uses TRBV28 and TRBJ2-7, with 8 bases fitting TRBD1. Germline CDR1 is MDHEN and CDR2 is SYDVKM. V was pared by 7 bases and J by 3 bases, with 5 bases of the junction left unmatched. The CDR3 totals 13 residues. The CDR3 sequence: CASKGQAVYEQYF. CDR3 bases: TGTGCCAGCAAGGGACAGGCTGTCTACGAGCAGTACTTC.

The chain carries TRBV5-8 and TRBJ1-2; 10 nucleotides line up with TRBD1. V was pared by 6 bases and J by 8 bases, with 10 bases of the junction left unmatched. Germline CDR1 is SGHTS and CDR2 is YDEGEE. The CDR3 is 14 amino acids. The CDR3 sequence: CASIEDRGMEGYTF. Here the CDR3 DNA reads TGTGCCAGCATCGAGGACAGGGGGATGGAAGGCTACACCTTC.

The CDR3 loop reads CASSPFVGAGDYEQYF. CDR3 DNA sequence: TGCGCCAGCAGCCCGTTTGTAGGAGCGGGAGACTACGAGCAGTACTTC. V gene TRBV4-3 combines with J gene TRBJ2-7, with 8 bases lining up with TRBD2. This CDR3 has 16 amino acids. Germline V gives CDR1 LGHNA, CDR2 YSLEER. V shed 4 bases and J 3 bases; nucleotides not matched to a gene: 11.

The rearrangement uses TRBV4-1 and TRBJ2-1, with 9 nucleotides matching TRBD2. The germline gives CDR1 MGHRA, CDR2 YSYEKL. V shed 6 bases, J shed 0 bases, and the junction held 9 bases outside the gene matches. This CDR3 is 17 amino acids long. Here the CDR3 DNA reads TGCGCCAGCAGTCCGGGCTCACTAGCGGGCTCCTACAATGAGCAGTTCTTC. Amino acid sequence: CASSPGSLAGSYNEQFF.

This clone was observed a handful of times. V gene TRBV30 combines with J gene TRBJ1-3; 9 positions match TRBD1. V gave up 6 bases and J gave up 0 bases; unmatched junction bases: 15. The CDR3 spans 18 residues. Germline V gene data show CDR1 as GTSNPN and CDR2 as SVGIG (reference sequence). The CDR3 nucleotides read TGTGCCTGCACCCTACCGGGACAGGGCCCCAGCTCTGGAAACACCATATATTTT. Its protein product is CACTLPGQGPSSGNTIYF.

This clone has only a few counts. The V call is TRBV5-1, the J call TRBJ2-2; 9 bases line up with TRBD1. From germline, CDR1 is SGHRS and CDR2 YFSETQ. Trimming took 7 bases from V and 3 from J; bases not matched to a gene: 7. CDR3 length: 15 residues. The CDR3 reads CASAPGQGDTGELFF. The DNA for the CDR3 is TGCGCCAGCGCCCCGGGACAGGGCGACACCGGGGAGCTGTTTTTT.

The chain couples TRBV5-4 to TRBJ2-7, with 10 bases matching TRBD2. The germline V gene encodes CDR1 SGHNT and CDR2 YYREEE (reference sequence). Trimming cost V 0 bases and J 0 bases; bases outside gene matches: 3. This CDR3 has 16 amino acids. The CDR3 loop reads CASSLASSGSSYEQYF. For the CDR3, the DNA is TGTGCCAGCAGCTTGGCCTCTAGCGGGAGCTCCTACGAGCAGTACTTC.